These 7 T cell receptor beta chains were all obtained from the same sample, sequenced in a study of blood T cell repertoires in COVID-19. TCRdb keeps only in-frame clones here, not all; method: immunoSEQ multiplex PCR. Here the sample spans 150,000 or so clones, about 85% being singletons. The sequenced sample was PBMCs or T cells enriched from blood (not recorded which). These receptors were obtained from a woman aged 45 to 65 who had recovered from COVID-19.

This clone has just one count. This sequence joins TRBV11-3 and TRBJ2-1; 8 positions agree with TRBD2. CDR1 is SGHNT and CDR2 is YENEEA in the germline V gene. V was clipped by 5 bases and J by 7 bases; unmatched bases: 10. This CDR3 region has 15 residues. The chain's CDR3 is CASSRPGGVWNEQFF. The CDR3 bases are TGTGCCAGCAGCCGCCCCGGGGGGGTCTGGAATGAGCAGTTCTTC.

This chain uses TRBV18 with TRBJ2-4, with 8 bases identical to TRBD1. V lost 6 bases, J lost 3 bases, and 4 bases stayed unmatched. From germline, CDR1 is KGHSH and CDR2 LQKENI. This CDR3 spans 14 amino acids. The CDR3 loop reads CASSTGGVKNIQYF. CDR3 bases: TGTGCCAGCTCTACAGGGGGTGTCAAAAACATTCAGTACTTC. Supplemented by reference TRBV18 and TRBJ2-4, the full variable domain reads NAGVMQNPRHLVRRRGQEARLRCSPMKGHSHVYWYRQLPEEGLKFMVYLQKENIIDESGMPKERFSAEFPKEGPSILRIQQVVRGDSAAYFCASSTGGVKNIQYFGAGTRLSVL.

The chain uses TRBV28 and TRBJ1-1; 7 nucleotides align to TRBD1. Per the germline V gene, CDR1 is MDHEN and CDR2 is SYDVKM. With V trimmed by 7 bases and J by 5 bases, 10 bases remained unmatched. This CDR3 comprises 14 residues. CDR3 in amino acids: CASTLTGLYTEAFF. CDR3 DNA sequence: TGTGCCAGCACCTTGACAGGGCTCTATACTGAAGCTTTCTTT.

Turning to this clone: At the DNA level, this CDR3 is encoded by other sequences in the same sample as well. The chain carries TRBV9 and TRBJ1-2, with 9 bases aligning to TRBD1. Germline V CDR1 and CDR2: SGDLS, YYNGEE. After removal of 4 bases from V and 2 bases from J, the junction contained 3 bases not matched to a gene. The CDR3 length is 14 residues. In nucleotides, the CDR3 is TGTGCCAGCAGCCCGGGACAGGGAAACTATGGCTACACCTTC. This encodes CASSPGQGNYGYTF.

The V call is TRBV19, the J call TRBJ2-7; 12 bases agree with TRBD2. Trimming at V came to 6 bases and at J to 3 bases, leaving 3 bases not matched to a gene. The germline V gene encodes CDR1 LNHDA and CDR2 SQIVND (reference sequence). The CDR3 runs 14 residues. CDR3 sequence reads: CASRGLAGNYEQYF. For the CDR3, the DNA is TGTGCCAGTAGAGGACTAGCGGGAAACTACGAGCAGTACTTC.

CDR3 amino acids: CASSWAGAGGDKYF. The CDR3, as DNA: TGTGCCAGCAGTTGGGCCGGAGCGGGGGGGGATAAGTACTTC. The chain couples TRBV28 to TRBJ2-7, with 10 bases matching TRBD2. The CDR3 has 14 amino acids. Unmatched junction bases numbered 11, after V lost 4 bases and J lost 11 bases. CDR1 MDHEN and CDR2 SYDVKM come from the germline V gene.

This clone was seen more than once but under ten times. This chain connects TRBV7-9 to TRBJ2-2, with 10 bases lining up with TRBD2. Trimming took 5 bases from V and 6 from J; bases not matched to a gene: 3. The CDR3 sequence is 14 residues long. CDR1 and CDR2 (germline): SEHNR, FQNEAQ (reference sequence). The CDR3 sequence is CASSPSGRAGELFF. The CDR3 region has the DNA TGTGCCAGCAGCCCCAGCGGGAGGGCCGGGGAGCTGTTTTTT.